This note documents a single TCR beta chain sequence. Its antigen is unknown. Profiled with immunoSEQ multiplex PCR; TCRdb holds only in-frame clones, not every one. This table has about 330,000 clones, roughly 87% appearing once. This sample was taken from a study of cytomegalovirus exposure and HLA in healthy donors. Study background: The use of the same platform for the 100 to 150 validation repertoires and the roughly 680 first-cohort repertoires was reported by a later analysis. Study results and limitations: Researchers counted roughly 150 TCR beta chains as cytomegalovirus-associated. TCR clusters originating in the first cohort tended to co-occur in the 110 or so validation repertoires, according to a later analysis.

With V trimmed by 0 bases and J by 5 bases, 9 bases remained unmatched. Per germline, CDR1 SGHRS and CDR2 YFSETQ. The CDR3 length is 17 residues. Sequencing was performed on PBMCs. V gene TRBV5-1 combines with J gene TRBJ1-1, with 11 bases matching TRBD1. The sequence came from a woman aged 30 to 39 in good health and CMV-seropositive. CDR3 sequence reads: CASSLEPDRGPGTEAFF. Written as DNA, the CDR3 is TGCGCCAGCAGCTTGGAACCGGACAGGGGGCCAGGGACTGAAGCTTTCTTT.